This T cell receptor (beta chain) appears in the sequencing data of a study of CD8+ T cells in alopecia areata. Study-wide background: Skin was taken from 6-12-month-old C3H/HeJ graft donors that had spontaneous alopecia and grafted onto approximately 6-11-week-old female C3H/HeJ mice.

Study results and caveats: Sequencing of scalp tissue also captures the resident alphabeta T cells of normal skin. Whereas mice showed it more clearly, TCR sharing across patients was murkier, possibly because of HLA. Lesional scalp, notably in alopecia totalis/universalis, had clonality above that of normal scalp.

Following extraction, RNA underwent reverse transcription to cDNA, which served as the sequencing template. The data were produced by immunoSEQ multiplex PCR, yet TCRdb's version contains in-frame clones alone and is incomplete. The sample includes under 20,000 clones, none of them occurring once. This clone was counted only a few times. Its target is unknown. Mouse gene names and germline throughout. Cutaneous lymph node cells were pooled, and they were sorted using CD4, CD8alpha, NKG2D, NKG2ACE and other markers. Sequences were obtained from CD8+ T cells sorted from a lymph node. This TCR came from a C3H/HeJ mouse with alopecia areata. The strain's MHC haplotype is H2-k.

The CDR3 protein is CASSSGTGDERLFF. CDR3 DNA (partial): TGTGCCAGCAGCTCCGGGACAGGGGACGAA. The chain joins TRBV13-1 to TRBJ1-4; 10 nucleotides line up with TRBD1. Sequencing ends 4 residues short of the CDR3 end; the germline J gene provides the rest. CDR1 is NSHNY and CDR2 is SYGAGN in the germline V gene. The CDR3 length is 14 residues. After removal of 5 bases from V and 6 bases from J, the junction contained 4 bases not matched to a gene.